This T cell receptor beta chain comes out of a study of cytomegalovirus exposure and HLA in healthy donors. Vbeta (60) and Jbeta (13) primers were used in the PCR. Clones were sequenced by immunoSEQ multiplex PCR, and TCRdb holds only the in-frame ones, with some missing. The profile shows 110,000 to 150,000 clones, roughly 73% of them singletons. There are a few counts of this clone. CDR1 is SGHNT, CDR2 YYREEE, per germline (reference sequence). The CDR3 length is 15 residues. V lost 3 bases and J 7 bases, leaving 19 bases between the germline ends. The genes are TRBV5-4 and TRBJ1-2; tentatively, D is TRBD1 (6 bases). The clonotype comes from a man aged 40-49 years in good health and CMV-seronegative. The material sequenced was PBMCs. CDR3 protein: CASSYADSVLSGYTF. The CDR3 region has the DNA TGTGCCAGCAGCTATGCGGACAGCGTACTTAGTGGCTACACCTTC.